These 10 T cell receptor beta chains were all obtained from the same sample, sequenced in a study of shared clonotypes between healthy human individuals. The assay was immunoSEQ multiplex PCR, and TCRdb's table has in-frame clones only and misses some. The sample includes about 1.5 million clones, about 98% of them seen just once. Material for sequencing was naive CD4+ T cells sorted from blood. Specified subset: CD45RA+ positively selected. The receptors stem from a man aged 30 to 45 in good health.

About this clone: Other nucleotide sequences from this sample produce the same CDR3. This chain uses TRBV7-2 with TRBJ2-3; the D gene is possibly TRBD2 (6 bases). Trimming stripped 0 bases from V and 1 base from J, with 8 bases between. This CDR3 is built from 15 residues. Germline CDR1 reads SGHTA; CDR2 reads FQGNSA. DNA of the CDR3: TGTGCCAGCAGCTTAGCAGCTAGCGGCACAGATACGCAGTATTTT. Protein: CASSLAASGTDTQYF.

This clone was recorded once. The chain recombines TRBV9 with TRBJ2-2; 9 nucleotides agree with TRBD2. This CDR3 has 18 amino acids. The J segment lost 3 bases and the V segment lost 2 bases, leaving 11 bases of the junction unmatched. Germline V gene data show CDR1 as SGDLS and CDR2 as YYNGEE. CDR3 sequence: CASSVGLAVGSDTGELFF. In DNA, the CDR3 is TGTGCCAGCAGCGTGGGACTAGCTGTCGGATCGGACACCGGGGAGCTGTTTTTT. The variable domain in full, completed from reference TRBV9 and TRBJ2-2, reads DSGVTQTPKHLITATGQRVTLRCSPRSGDLSVYWYQQSLDQGLQFLIQYYNGEERAKGNILERFSAQQFPDLHSELNLSSLELGDSALYFCASSVGLAVGSDTGELFFGEGSRLTVL.

This chain uses TRBV13 with TRBJ2-7; possibly TRBD1 for D (5 bases). The CDR3 loop spans 14 amino acids. CDR1 PRHDT and CDR2 FYEKMQ come from the germline V gene (reference sequence). Trimming took 3 bases from V and 3 from J, leaving 12 bases between them. The CDR3 coding sequence is TGTGCCAGCAGCTTGGGAAGGGGCCACTACGAGCAGTACTTC. The encoded protein is CASSLGRGHYEQYF.

The J gene is TRBJ2-3, the V gene TRBV6-4; the match to TRBD2 covers 7 bases. V lost 5 bases to trimming and J lost 0 bases; unmatched junction nucleotides: 5. Germline values: CDR1 MRHNA, CDR2 SNTAGT. CDR3 length: 15 amino acids. The CDR3 protein is CASSQLAASTDTQYF. CDR3 in DNA: TGTGCCAGCAGTCAGCTAGCGGCTAGCACAGATACGCAGTATTTT.

The J gene is TRBJ1-5, the V gene TRBV16, with 7 bases that match TRBD1. The CDR3 consists of 14 residues. Germline V gives CDR1 KGHSY, CDR2 FQNENV. The V segment lost 4 bases and the J segment 4 bases; nucleotides outside the gene matches: 4. CDR3 in amino acids: CASSLRQGNQPQHF. The CDR3 DNA reads TGTGCCAGCAGCCTTAGACAGGGTAATCAGCCCCAGCATTTT.

The CDR3 loop is CASSDSSSGRLYF. The CDR3 DNA sequence: TGTGCCAGCAGTGACTCGAGTAGCGGGAGACTGTATTTT. J is TRBJ2-3 and V is TRBV6-4, with 9 bases that match TRBD2. Germline CDR1 MRHNA, CDR2 SNTAGT. Losses at the gene ends were 0 bases for V and 14 bases for J; bases not matched to a gene: 6. CDR3 size: 13 residues.

This clone occurred once. The J gene is TRBJ2-1, the V gene TRBV7-3, with D possibly matching TRBD1 (5 bases). V lost 1 base to trimming and J lost 7 bases, with 5 bases between them. The CDR3 contains 12 residues. Germline CDR1 is SGHTA and CDR2 is FQGTGA. CDR3 sequence (DNA): TGTGCCAGCAGCTTAAAGGGGAATGAGCAGTTCTTC. The encoded protein is CASSLKGNEQFF.

The rearrangement links TRBV7-9 to TRBJ2-3; either TRBD1 or TRBD2 may fit D (5 bases each). Trimming shortened V by 6 bases and J by 4 bases, and 17 bases separated the two germline ends. Germline loops: CDR1 SEHNR, CDR2 FQNEAQ (reference sequence). CDR3 length: 15 residues. The CDR3 nucleotides are TGTGCCAGCAGTACCGGGACCGGACTGGCAGATACGCAGTATTTT. Protein product: CASSTGTGLADTQYF.

CDR3 nucleotides: TGTGCCAGCAGCGTAGAGGGTGTACGGGCCAACGTCCTGACTTTC. Translating it yields CASSVEGVRANVLTF. The V and J genes are TRBV9 and TRBJ2-6; the D is unclear. The CDR3 has 15 residues. Germline CDR1 SGDLS, CDR2 YYNGEE. V gave up 0 bases and J gave up 5 bases, with 9 bases separating them.

In this sample, this clone turned up once. The chain joins TRBV5-4 to TRBJ2-2; D gene unclear. Germline-derived CDR1 and CDR2 are SGHNT and YYREEE (reference sequence). The CDR3 covers 12 residues. The V end lost 5 bases, the J end lost 6 bases, and 8 bases lay between the germline ends. CDR3: CASRVGSGELFF. CDR3 sequence (DNA): TGTGCCAGCAGGGTGGGGTCCGGGGAGCTGTTTTTT.